One T cell receptor beta chain is described in this entry. Other nucleotide sequences in the sample specify the same CDR3. There are 12 residues in the CDR3. Germline V lookup: CDR1 LGHDT, CDR2 YNNKEL (reference sequence). V was pared by 3 bases and J by 5 bases, with 5 bases between. Sequencing used immunoSEQ multiplex PCR; TCRdb keeps in-frame clones, though not all of them. The sample comprises about 260,000 clones, around 80% of which are singletons, and 4.1% rests with the top ten. The data are from a study of blood T cell repertoires in COVID-19. About the study: COVID-19 samples collected from the United States, Italy and Spain covered acute and convalescent phases. Sources were T cells, B-cell-depleted T cells, or PBMCs; the material itself was cDNA or gDNA.

The receptor's source is a young man with acute COVID-19. The rearrangement joins TRBV3-1 (or the pseudogene TRBV3-2) to TRBJ2-1; no firm D call. Sample: PBMCs or T cells enriched from blood (not recorded which). The CDR3 spells CASSHRDNEQFF. CDR3 DNA sequence: TGTGCCAGCAGCCACCGGGACAATGAGCAGTTCTTC.